The clone carrying this T cell receptor beta chain is a singleton in its sample. This CDR3 has 17 amino acids. Per germline, CDR1 SGDLS and CDR2 YYNGEE. With 1 base clipped from V and 1 base from J, the junction kept 6 bases outside the gene matches. This sample is part of a study of ipilimumab plus nivolumab after autologous stem cell transplantation. Only in-frame clones appear in the TCRdb table, and some are missing; sequencing was by immunoSEQ multiplex PCR. The sample carries around 15,000 clones, 80% to 90% recorded once. The J gene is TRBJ2-1, the V gene TRBV9, with 9 bases matching TRBD2. The specimen comprised PBMCs, sampled in a trial of ipilimumab plus nivolumab as post-transplant consolidation. The receptor comes from a male donor with diffuse large B-cell lymphoma. The CDR3 sequence: CASSVPLAGGSYNEQFF. The DNA for the CDR3 is TGTGCCAGCAGCGTACCTTTGGCGGGGGGGTCCTACAATGAGCAGTTCTTC.